The sequence of this TCR beta chain was determined in a study of vaccination and CD4 T cells after COVID-19. Findings and caveats of the study: Early post-infection timepoints were not included, and relatively few convalescent patients were studied. The median SARS-CoV-2-reactive clonotype number increased from about 20 to 38, without statistical significance.

Germline lookup yields CDR1 MNHNS and CDR2 SASEGT. V shed 6 bases and J shed 5 bases, with 17 bases lying between them. CDR3 size: 15 residues. Regarding treatment: roughly ten-day PBMC culture with coronavirus spike peptide pools or control peptides (ViraFEST assay). The unexposed donor gave CD4+ T cells before the COVID-19 pandemic (2011-2018). Antigen-specific T cells were expanded with peptide pools by ViraFEST, and TCRs were then sequenced. Cultured CD4+ T-cell DNA underwent Oncomine TCR Beta short-read sequencing. From cultured CD4+ T cells, genomic DNA was extracted. TCRdb itself ran the PCR reads through MiXCR, one entry per CDR3 protein. The sample has around 9,700 distinct CDR3 sequences; 30% to 35% are singletons. This clonotype was picked up a small number of times. Its cognate antigen is unknown.

The chain carries TRBV6-1 and TRBJ1-5, with D possibly TRBD1 on 5 matching bases. Sequenced sample: CD4+ T cells from blood, cultured in vitro. This clonotype was sampled from a human donor in good health. The CDR3 protein is CASSWGEGRDQPQHF. Written as DNA, the CDR3 is TGTGCCAGCAGCTGGGGGGAGGGTAGGGATCAGCCCCAGCATTTT.